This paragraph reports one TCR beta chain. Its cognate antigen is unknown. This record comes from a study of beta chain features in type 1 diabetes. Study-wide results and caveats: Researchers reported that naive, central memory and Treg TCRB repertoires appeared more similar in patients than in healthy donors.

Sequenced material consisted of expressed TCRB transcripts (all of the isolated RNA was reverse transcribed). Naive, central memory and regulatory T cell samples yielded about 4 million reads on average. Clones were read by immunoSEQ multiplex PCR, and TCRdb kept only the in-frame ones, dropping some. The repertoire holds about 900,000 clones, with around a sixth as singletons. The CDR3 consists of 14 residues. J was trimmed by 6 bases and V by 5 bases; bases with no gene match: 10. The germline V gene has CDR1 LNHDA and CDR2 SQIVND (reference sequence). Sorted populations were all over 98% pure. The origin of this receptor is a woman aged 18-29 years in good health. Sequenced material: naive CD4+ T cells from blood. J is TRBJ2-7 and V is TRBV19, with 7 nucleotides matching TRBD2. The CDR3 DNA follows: TGTGCCAGTAGTCCCCCTGGGGTAGCGGGCGAGCAGTACTTC. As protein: CASSPPGVAGEQYF.